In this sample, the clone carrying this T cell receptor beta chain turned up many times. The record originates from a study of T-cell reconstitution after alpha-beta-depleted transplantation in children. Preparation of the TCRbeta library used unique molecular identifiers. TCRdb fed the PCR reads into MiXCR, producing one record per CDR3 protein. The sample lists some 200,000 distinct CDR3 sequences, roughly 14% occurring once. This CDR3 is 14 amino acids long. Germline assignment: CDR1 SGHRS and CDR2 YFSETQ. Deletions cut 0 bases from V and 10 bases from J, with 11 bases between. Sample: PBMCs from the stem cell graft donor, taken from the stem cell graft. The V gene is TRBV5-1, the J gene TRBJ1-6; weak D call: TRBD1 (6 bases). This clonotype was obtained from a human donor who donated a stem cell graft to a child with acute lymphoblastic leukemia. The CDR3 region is CASSLGGRGSPLHF. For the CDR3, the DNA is TGCGCCAGCAGCTTGGGGGGCAGGGGATCACCCCTCCACTTT. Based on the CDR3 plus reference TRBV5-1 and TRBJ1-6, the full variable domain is KAGVTQTPRYLIKTRGQQVTLSCSPISGHRSVSWYQQTPGQGLQFLFEYFSETQRNKGNFPGRFSGRQFSNSRSEMNVSTLELGDSALYLCASSLGGRGSPLHFGNGTRLTVT.